This entry lists 10 T cell receptor beta chains sequenced from one sample in a study of blood T cell repertoires in COVID-19. Clones were sequenced by immunoSEQ multiplex PCR, and TCRdb holds only the in-frame ones, with some missing. The sample records approximately 270,000 clones, about 86% being singletons. Specimen: peripheral blood. These receptors originate from a person aged 65-85 years with COVID-19, enrolled during active disease.

This chain joins TRBV4-1 and TRBJ1-6; D is perhaps TRBD1 (5 bases). Trimming left V 1 base short and J 8 bases short, with 12 bases between. CDR1 is MGHRA, CDR2 YSYEKL, per germline. The CDR3 spans 15 residues. CDR3 sequence reads: CASSQVLVGDSPLHF. In DNA form, the CDR3 reads TGCGCCAGCAGCCAAGTGTTGGTAGGGGATTCACCCCTCCACTTT.

The V call is TRBV7-6, the J call TRBJ2-5; D is perhaps TRBD2 (6 bases). Germline V gives CDR1 SGHVS, CDR2 FNYEAQ. Between the trimmed V and J ends, which lost 1 base and 4 bases, there was a span of 10 bases. CDR3 length: 14 residues. The CDR3 DNA reads TGTGCCAGCAGCTTAGGGGGTAGCGGAGAGACCCAGTACTTC. Its translation: CASSLGGSGETQYF.

The chain carries TRBV28 and TRBJ1-6; D is uncertain. Germline loops: CDR1 MDHEN, CDR2 SYDVKM. The CDR3 runs to 15 residues. Trimming pared 3 bases from V and 5 bases from J, leaving 11 bases between. CDR3 sequence reads: CASSFRGFNNSPLHF. The CDR3, as DNA: TGTGCCAGCAGTTTTCGGGGATTCAATAATTCACCCCTCCACTTT.

V usage is TRBV7-6 and J usage is TRBJ2-1; D gene unclear. The V gene's germline CDR1 is SGHVS and CDR2 FNYEAQ. The CDR3 spans 16 residues. V was clipped by 1 base and J by 0 bases, with 10 bases between them. For the CDR3, the DNA is TGTGCCAGCAGCTTAGAGGCGGCAAGCTCCTACAATGAGCAGTTCTTC. Amino acids: CASSLEAASSYNEQFF.

V gene TRBV11-2 combines with J gene TRBJ1-2; 7 bases are a match to TRBD1. The V segment lost 5 bases and the J segment 7 bases; nucleotides outside the gene matches: 10. Germline V gene data show CDR1 as SGHAT and CDR2 as FQNNGV. This CDR3 is 14 amino acids long. The CDR3 loop reads CASSLLEGATGYTF. For the CDR3, the DNA is TGTGCCAGCAGCCTTTTGGAGGGGGCGACTGGCTACACCTTC.

This chain uses TRBV27 with TRBJ1-1; 8 positions agree with TRBD1. Losses at the gene ends were 4 bases for V and 4 bases for J; bases not matched to a gene: 5. The CDR3 extends over 14 amino acids. Germline V gene lookup returns CDR1 MNHEY and CDR2 SMNVEV (reference sequence). The CDR3 sequence: CASSSQGGGTEAFF. The CDR3 nucleotides read TGTGCCAGCAGTTCACAGGGGGGAGGCACTGAAGCTTTCTTT.

This CDR3 reads CASSFLVLNEQFF. The DNA for the CDR3 is TGCGCCAGCAGTTTTCTCGTCCTCAATGAGCAGTTCTTC. The chain carries TRBV5-1 and TRBJ2-1; D unclear. CDR3 length equals 13 residues. The germline V and J ends were trimmed by 5 bases and 6 bases, with 12 bases remaining between them. Germline V lookup: CDR1 SGHRS, CDR2 YFSETQ.

This clone was detected many times. The J gene is TRBJ1-4, the V gene TRBV21-1; TRBD1 is the table's D call and was not checked against the DNA. TRBV21-1 is listed as a pseudogene. CDR3 size: 13 residues. The CDR3: CASSKSPDRQLFF. CDR3 bases: TGTGCCAGCAGCAAGTCCCCCGACAGGCAACTGTTTTTT.

The chain is built from TRBV2 and TRBJ2-7; weak D call: TRBD1 (7 bases). Trimming stripped 0 bases from V and 11 bases from J, with 14 bases between. From germline, CDR1 is SNHLY and CDR2 FYNNEI. CDR3 length: 13 amino acids. The DNA for the CDR3 is TGTGCCAGCAGTGAAGCCAGGGGGGCGTGGAAGTACTTC. Translation gives CASSEARGAWKYF.

The chain links TRBV5-4 to TRBJ2-3; a possible D gene is TRBD1 (6 bases). The CDR3 contains 15 residues. Trimming removed 0 bases from V and 5 bases from J, with 13 bases in between. Germline CDR1 reads SGHNT; CDR2 reads YYREEE (reference sequence). The CDR3 DNA reads TGTGCCAGCAGCTTGGGGGGACAAATTTTAGATACGCAGTATTTT. Translation gives CASSLGGQILDTQYF.